Listed here is a single T cell receptor beta chain. Its antigen specificity is not known. There are no base qualities to consult, and no much larger clone falls within one base. The sample is drawn from a study of blood T cell repertoires in COVID-19 (TCRdb year 2020). Some background on the complete study: The collaborator samples originated in the United States, Italy and Spain and spanned the acute and convalescent phases of COVID-19. The prospective study material was composed of cDNA or gDNA derived from T cells, B-cell-depleted T cells, or PBMCs. The dataset comprised deeply sampled blood TCRbeta repertoires from subjects exposed to, actively infected with, or recovered from COVID-19. The repertoires were released in a freely available public database intended as a resource for research on the immune response to SARS-CoV-2. Samples came from the ongoing ImmuneRACE study (first 160 participants) plus 1,254 subjects from 6 global collaborators. The sample metadata nearly always contained a de-identified subject ID, COVID-19 status, age in years and sex. Where available, HLA class I and class II types were obtained from metadata supplied by the sample provider rather than from assay-based typing.

TCRbeta CDR3 regions were amplified from genomic DNA by means of the immunoSEQ Assay, a bias-controlled multiplex PCR. For the original study's pipeline: The number of nucleated cells in each sample was estimated by amplification of reference gene primers within the assay. Sequence reads were collapsed and filtered to measure the absolute abundance of every unique TCRbeta CDR3 rearrangement. For each sample, productive Simpson clonality was calculated by taking the square root of Simpson's diversity index across productive rearrangements. The immuneACCESS repertoire file appears here via TCRdb, limited to in-frame rearrangements. These files lack a portion of the clones; in checked studies, under half of the deficit traces to unresolved V genes, and the cause of the others is not known. D and trimming come from the DNA, and the V and J calls and clone size come from that table. This sample lists roughly 300,000 clones; roughly 87% were detected once. 9.4% of the sample is in the top ten clones.

The collaborating institutions used their own protocols to collect whole blood in K2EDTA tubes. For TCRbeta analysis, collaborators shipped samples as frozen whole blood, isolated PBMCs, or DNA extracted from either of those sample types. Findings and caveats that apply to the study as a whole: How much clinical and demographic metadata was included differed by source and by participant, and the metadata was provided uncurated.

CDR3 length: 15 amino acids, cysteine to phenylalanine. Here the CDR3 DNA is all that survives: 45 bases in frame from base 1. The germline V end is reduced by 0 bases and the J end by 2 bases; junction bases left unmatched: 3. Via the germline V gene, CDR1 is ENHRY and CDR2 SYGVKD. The TCR comes from a man younger than 30 with active or convalescent COVID-19. Recombination connected TRBV10-3 to TRBJ2-7, with 8 bases aligning to TRBD1. Sequenced sample: peripheral blood. This receptor has the CDR3 CAISESTRGPYEQYF. The DNA sequence is given as TGTGCCATCAGTGAGTCGACCAGGGGGCCCTACGAGCAGTACTTC.